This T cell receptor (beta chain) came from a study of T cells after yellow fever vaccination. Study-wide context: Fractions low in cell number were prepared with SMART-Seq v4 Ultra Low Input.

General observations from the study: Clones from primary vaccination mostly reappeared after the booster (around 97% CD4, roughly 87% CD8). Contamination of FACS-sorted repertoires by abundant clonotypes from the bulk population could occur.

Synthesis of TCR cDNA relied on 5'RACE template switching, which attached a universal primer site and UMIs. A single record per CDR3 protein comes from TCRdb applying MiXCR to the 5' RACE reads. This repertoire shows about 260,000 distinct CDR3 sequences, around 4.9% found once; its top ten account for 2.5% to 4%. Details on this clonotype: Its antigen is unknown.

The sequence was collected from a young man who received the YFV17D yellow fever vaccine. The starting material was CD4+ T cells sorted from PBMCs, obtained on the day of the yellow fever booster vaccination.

This chain's CDR3 is CAWRSLASTDTQYF. In nucleotides, the CDR3 is TGTGCCTGGAGATCGTTAGCGAGCACAGATACGCAGTATTTT. The V call is TRBV30, the J call TRBJ2-3, with D perhaps matching TRBD2 (5 bases). Trimming left V 3 bases short and J 0 bases short, with 10 bases between. Germline V gene lookup returns CDR1 GTSNPN and CDR2 SVGIG (reference sequence). The CDR3 consists of 14 residues. Drawing the rest from reference TRBV30 and TRBJ2-3, the complete variable domain is SQTIHQWPATLVQPVGSPLSLECTVEGTSNPNLYWYRQAAGRGLQLLFYSVGIGQISSEVPQNLSASRPQDRQFILSSKKLLLSDSGFYLCAWRSLASTDTQYFGPGTRLTVL.